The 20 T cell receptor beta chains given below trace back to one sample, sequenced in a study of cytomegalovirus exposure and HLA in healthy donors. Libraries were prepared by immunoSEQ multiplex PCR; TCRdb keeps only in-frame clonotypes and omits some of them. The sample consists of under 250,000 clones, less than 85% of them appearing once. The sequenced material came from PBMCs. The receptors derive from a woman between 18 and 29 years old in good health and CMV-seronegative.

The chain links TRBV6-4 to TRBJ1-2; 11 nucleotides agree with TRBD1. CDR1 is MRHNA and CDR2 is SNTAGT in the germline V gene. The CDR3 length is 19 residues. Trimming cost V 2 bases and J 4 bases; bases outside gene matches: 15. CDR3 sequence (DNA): TGTGCCAGCAGTGACGGGAAAGACCCCGGACAGGGGGCGTGCTATGGCTACACCTTC. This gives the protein CASSDGKDPGQGACYGYTF.

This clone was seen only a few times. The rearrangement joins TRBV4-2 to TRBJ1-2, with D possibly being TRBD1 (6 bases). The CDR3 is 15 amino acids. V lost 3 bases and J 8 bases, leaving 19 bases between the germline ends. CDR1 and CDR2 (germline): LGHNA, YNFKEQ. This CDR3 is CASSHQVDRTGGYTF. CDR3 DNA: TGTGCCAGCAGCCACCAAGTCGACAGGACGGGGGGCTACACCTTC.

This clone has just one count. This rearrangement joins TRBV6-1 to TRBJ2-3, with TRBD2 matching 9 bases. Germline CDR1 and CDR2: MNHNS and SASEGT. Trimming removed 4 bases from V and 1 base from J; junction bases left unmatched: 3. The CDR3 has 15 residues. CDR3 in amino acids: CASSAERGGTDTQYF. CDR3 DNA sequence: TGTGCCAGCAGTGCGGAGCGGGGGGGCACAGATACGCAGTATTTT.

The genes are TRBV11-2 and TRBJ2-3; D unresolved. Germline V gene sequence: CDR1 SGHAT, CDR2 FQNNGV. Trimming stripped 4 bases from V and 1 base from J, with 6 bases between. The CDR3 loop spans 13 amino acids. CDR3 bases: TGTGCCAGCAGCTCACTCCGCACAGATACGCAGTATTTT. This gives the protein CASSSLRTDTQYF.

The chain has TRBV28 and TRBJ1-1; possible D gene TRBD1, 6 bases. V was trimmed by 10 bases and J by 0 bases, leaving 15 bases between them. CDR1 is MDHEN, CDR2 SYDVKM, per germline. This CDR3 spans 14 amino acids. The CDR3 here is CATTRGGLNTEAFF. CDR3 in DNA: TGTGCCACGACCCGGGGGGGCCTGAACACTGAAGCTTTCTTT.

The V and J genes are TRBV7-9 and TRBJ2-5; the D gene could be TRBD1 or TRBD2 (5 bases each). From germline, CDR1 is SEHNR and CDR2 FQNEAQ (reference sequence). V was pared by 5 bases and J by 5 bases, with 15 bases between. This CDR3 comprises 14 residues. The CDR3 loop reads CASSRAGSWETQYF. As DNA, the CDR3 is TGTGCCAGCAGCCGGGCAGGGAGCTGGGAGACCCAGTACTTC.

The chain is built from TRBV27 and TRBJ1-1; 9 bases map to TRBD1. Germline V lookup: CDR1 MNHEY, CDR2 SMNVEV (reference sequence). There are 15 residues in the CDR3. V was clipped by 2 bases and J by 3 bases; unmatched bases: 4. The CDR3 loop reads CASSLVRDRDTEAFF. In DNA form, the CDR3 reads TGTGCCAGCAGTTTAGTCCGGGACAGGGACACTGAAGCTTTCTTT.

The CDR3 protein is CASSTFGRGGRDTQYF. As DNA, the CDR3 is TGTGCCAGCTCGACCTTCGGGCGGGGGGGCAGAGATACGCAGTATTTT. The chain joins TRBV18 to TRBJ2-3; 9 nucleotides align to TRBD2. V trimming: 6 bases; J trimming: 5 bases; junction bases outside the gene matches: 12. In germline, CDR1 is KGHSH, CDR2 LQKENI. The CDR3 extends over 16 amino acids.

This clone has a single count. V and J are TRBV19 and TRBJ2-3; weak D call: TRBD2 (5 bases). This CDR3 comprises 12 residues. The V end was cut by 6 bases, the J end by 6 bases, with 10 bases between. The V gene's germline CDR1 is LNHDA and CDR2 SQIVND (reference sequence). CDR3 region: CASRSSGDTQYF. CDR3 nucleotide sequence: TGTGCCAGTAGATCCTCGGGGGATACGCAGTATTTT.

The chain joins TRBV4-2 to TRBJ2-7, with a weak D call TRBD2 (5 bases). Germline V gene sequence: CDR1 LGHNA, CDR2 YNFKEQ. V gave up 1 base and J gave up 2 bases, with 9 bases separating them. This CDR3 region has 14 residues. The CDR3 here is CASSQGETTYEQYF. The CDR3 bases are TGTGCCAGCAGCCAAGGGGAGACCACCTACGAGCAGTACTTC.

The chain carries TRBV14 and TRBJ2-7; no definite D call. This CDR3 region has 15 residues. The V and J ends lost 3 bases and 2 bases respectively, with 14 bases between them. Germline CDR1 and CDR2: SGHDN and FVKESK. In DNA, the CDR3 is TGTGCCAGCAGCCAGACCGAAGAATCCCCCTACGAGCAGTACTTC. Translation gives CASSQTEESPYEQYF.

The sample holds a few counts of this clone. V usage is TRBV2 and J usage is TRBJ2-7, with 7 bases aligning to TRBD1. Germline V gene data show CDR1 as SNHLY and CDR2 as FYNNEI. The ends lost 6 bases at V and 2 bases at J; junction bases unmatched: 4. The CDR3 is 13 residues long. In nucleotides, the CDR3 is TGTGCCAGCAGCTGGACAGGACCCTACGAGCAGTACTTC. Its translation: CASSWTGPYEQYF. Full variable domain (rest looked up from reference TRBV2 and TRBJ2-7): EPEVTQTPSHQVTQMGQEVILRCVPISNHLYFYWYRQILGQKVEFLVSFYNNEISEKSEIFDDQFSVERPDGSNFTLKIRSTKLEDSAMYFCASSWTGPYEQYFGPGTRLTVT.

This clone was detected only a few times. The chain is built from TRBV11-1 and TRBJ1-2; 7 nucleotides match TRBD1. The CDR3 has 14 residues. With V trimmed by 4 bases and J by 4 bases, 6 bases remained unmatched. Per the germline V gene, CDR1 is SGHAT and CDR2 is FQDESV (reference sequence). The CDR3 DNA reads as TGTGCCAGCAGCTCCGGACAGGTCCCCTATGGCTACACCTTC. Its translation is CASSSGQVPYGYTF.

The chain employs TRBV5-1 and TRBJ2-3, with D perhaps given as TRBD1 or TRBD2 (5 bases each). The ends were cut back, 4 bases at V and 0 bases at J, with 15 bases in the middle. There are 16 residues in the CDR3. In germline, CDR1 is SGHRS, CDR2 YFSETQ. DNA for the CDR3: TGCGCCAGCAGCCCGAGGGGCTGGAGTAGCACAGATACGCAGTATTTT. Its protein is CASSPRGWSSTDTQYF.

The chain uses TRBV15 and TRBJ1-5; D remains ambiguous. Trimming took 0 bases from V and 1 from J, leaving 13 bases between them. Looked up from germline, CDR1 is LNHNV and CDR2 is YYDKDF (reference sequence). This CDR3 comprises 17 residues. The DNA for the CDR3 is TGTGCCACCAGCAGAGATACGTTGGCTATCAGCAATCAGCCCCAGCATTTT. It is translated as CATSRDTLAISNQPQHF.

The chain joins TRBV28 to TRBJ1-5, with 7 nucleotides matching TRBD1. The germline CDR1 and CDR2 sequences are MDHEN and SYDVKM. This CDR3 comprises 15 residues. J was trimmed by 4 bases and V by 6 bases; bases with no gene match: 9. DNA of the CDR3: TGTGCCAGCAGCTCAGGGGGTGAAGGTAATCAGCCCCAGCATTTT. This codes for CASSSGGEGNQPQHF.

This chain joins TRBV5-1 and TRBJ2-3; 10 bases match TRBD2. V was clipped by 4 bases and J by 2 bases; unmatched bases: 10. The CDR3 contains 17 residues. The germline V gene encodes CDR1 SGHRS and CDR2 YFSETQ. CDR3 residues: CASSPGLARPDTDTQYF. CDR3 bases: TGCGCCAGCAGCCCGGGACTAGCGAGGCCTGACACAGATACGCAGTATTTT.

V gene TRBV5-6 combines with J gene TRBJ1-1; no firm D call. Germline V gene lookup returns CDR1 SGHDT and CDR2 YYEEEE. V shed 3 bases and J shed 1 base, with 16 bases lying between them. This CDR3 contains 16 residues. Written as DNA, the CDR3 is TGTGCCAGCAGCTACGGTCCGACGGCGGGGAACACTGAAGCTTTCTTT. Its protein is CASSYGPTAGNTEAFF.

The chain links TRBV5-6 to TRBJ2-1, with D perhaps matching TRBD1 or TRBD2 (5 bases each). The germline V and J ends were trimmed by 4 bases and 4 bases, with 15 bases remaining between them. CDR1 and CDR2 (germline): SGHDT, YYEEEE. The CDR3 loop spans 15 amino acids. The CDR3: CASSVLEGNYNEQFF. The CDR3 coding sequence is TGTGCCAGCAGCGTGCTCGAGGGGAATTACAATGAGCAGTTCTTC.

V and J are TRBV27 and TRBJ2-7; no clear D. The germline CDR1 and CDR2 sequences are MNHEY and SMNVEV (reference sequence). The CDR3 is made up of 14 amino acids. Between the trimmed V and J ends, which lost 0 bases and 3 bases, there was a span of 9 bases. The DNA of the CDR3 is TGTGCCAGCAGTTTATCCGGACGGGTCTACGAGCAGTACTTC. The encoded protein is CASSLSGRVYEQYF.